This TCR beta chain emerged from a study of blood T cell repertoires in COVID-19. About the research overall: COVID-19 samples collected from the United States, Italy and Spain covered acute and convalescent phases.

The CDR3 contains 17 residues. J was trimmed by 3 bases and V by 4 bases; bases with no gene match: 6. The germline CDR1 and CDR2 sequences are SGHRS and YFSETQ. TCRdb's table, derived via immunoSEQ multiplex PCR, lists solely in-frame clones and lacks some. This sample has over 150,000 clones, with more than 75% found just once. The rearrangement joins TRBV5-1 to TRBJ2-6, with 11 bases fitting TRBD1. Sample: peripheral blood. The TCR was taken from a young woman who had recovered from COVID-19. The DNA of the CDR3 is TGCGCCAGCAGCGCGGACAGGGGGCGGGGTGGGGCCAACGTCCTGACTTTC. It translates to CASSADRGRGGANVLTF.